Each of the 12 T cell receptor beta chains below was sequenced from the same sample in a study of beta chain features in type 1 diabetes. Reverse transcribing all isolated RNA meant expressed TCRB transcripts were sequenced. Sequencing used immunoSEQ multiplex PCR; TCRdb keeps in-frame clones, though not all of them. Of around 58,000 clones listed, roughly 60% are singletons. Sequences were obtained from Tregs from blood. These receptor sequences come from a woman aged 18-30 years in good health.

Within the sample, this clone is medium-sized. V and J are TRBV11-2 and TRBJ2-3, with 8 nucleotides matching TRBD1. The CDR3 runs 15 residues. Losses at the gene ends were 2 bases for V and 0 bases for J; bases not matched to a gene: 1. Germline lookup yields CDR1 SGHAT and CDR2 FQNNGV. In nucleotides, the CDR3 is TGTGCCAGCAGCTTACAGGGGGCAAGCACAGATACGCAGTATTTT. Its protein product is CASSLQGASTDTQYF.

The V and J genes are TRBV29-1 and TRBJ2-5; TRBD2 matches at 12 bases. The CDR3 covers 15 residues. From germline, CDR1 is SQVTM and CDR2 ANQGSEA. V trimming: 6 bases; J trimming: 2 bases; junction bases outside the gene matches: 7. The CDR3 DNA sequence: TGCAGCGTGGGAAGGACTAGCGGGATACAAGAGACCCAGTACTTC. This translates into CSVGRTSGIQETQYF.

The rearrangement uses TRBV6-5 and TRBJ1-2, with unresolved D. V dropped 0 bases and J dropped 8 bases, with 10 bases sitting between them. This CDR3 has 13 amino acids. In germline, CDR1 is MNHEY, CDR2 SVGAGI. The CDR3 sequence is CASSYSAAGGYTF. DNA for the CDR3: TGTGCCAGCAGTTACTCGGCGGCCGGGGGCTACACCTTC.

This clone was seen a handful of times. This chain joins TRBV7-6 and TRBJ1-1; 9 nucleotides line up with TRBD1. The V gene end was trimmed by 5 bases and the J gene end by 3 bases; junction bases not matched to a gene: 4. CDR3 length equals 14 residues. The germline V gene has CDR1 SGHVS and CDR2 FNYEAQ. CDR3 DNA sequence: TGTGCCAGCAGCCTACAGGGGGCAGACACTGAAGCTTTCTTT. It is translated as CASSLQGADTEAFF.

Note on this clone: This specimen includes other DNA sequences encoding the same CDR3. The chain couples TRBV6-5 to TRBJ2-7, with D perhaps TRBD2 (5 bases). CDR3 size: 13 residues. Trimming shortened V by 2 bases and J by 4 bases, and 9 bases separated the two germline ends. Germline CDR1 MNHEY, CDR2 SVGAGI. The CDR3 sequence: CASSYRGGYEQYF. The CDR3 nucleotides read TGTGCCAGCAGTTACCGCGGAGGATACGAGCAGTACTTC.

V usage is TRBV2 and J usage is TRBJ2-1, with 10 bases fitting TRBD2. This CDR3 has 16 amino acids. In germline, CDR1 is SNHLY, CDR2 FYNNEI. The ends lost 6 bases at V and 2 bases at J; junction bases unmatched: 7. The CDR3 DNA reads TGTGCCAGCAGCGGAGCGGGAGGGCCCCCCTACAATGAGCAGTTCTTC. Protein product: CASSGAGGPPYNEQFF.

This clone has just a few counts. The chain joins TRBV14 to TRBJ2-2; D perhaps matches TRBD1 (6 bases). Trimming left V 3 bases short and J 7 bases short, with 15 bases between. Germline CDR1 SGHDN, CDR2 FVKESK. The CDR3 extends over 15 amino acids. The CDR3 nucleotides read TGTGCCAGCAGCCAGATTGGCAGGGGCGGCGGGGAGCTGTTTTTT. This gives the protein CASSQIGRGGGELFF.

The V gene is TRBV5-1, the J gene TRBJ2-3; 10 bases align to TRBD2. The V segment lost 4 bases and the J segment 0 bases; nucleotides outside the gene matches: 5. The CDR3 sequence is 16 residues long. CDR1 is SGHRS and CDR2 is YFSETQ in the germline V gene. CDR3 nucleotide sequence: TGCGCCAGCAGCACGGGACTAGCGAGAAGCACAGATACGCAGTATTTT. It codes for CASSTGLARSTDTQYF.

The chain combines TRBV7-9 with TRBJ2-2, with D possibly being TRBD2 (6 bases). In germline, CDR1 is SEHNR, CDR2 FQNEAQ (reference sequence). V gave up 1 base and J gave up 6 bases, with 6 bases separating them. This CDR3 spans 13 amino acids. CDR3 protein: CASSLVAAGELFF. The CDR3 nucleotides read TGTGCCAGCAGCTTAGTAGCGGCCGGGGAGCTGTTTTTT. The full variable domain, its missing parts supplied by reference TRBV7-9 and TRBJ2-2, is DTGVSQNPRHKITKRGQNVTFRCDPISEHNRLYWYRQTLGQGPEFLTYFQNEAQLEKSRLLSDRFSAERPKGSFSTLEIQRTEQGDSAMYLCASSLVAAGELFFGEGSRLTVL.

This sequence joins TRBV30 and TRBJ2-7, with a weak D call TRBD1 (6 bases). Germline loops: CDR1 GTSNPN, CDR2 SVGIG (reference sequence). Trimming removed 3 bases from V and 0 bases from J, with 12 bases in between. The CDR3 length is 14 residues. The CDR3 reads CAWSRGLSSYEQYF. Written as DNA, the CDR3 is TGTGCCTGGAGCAGGGGTTTAAGCTCCTACGAGCAGTACTTC.

This clone came up a few times. The chain employs TRBV5-8 and TRBJ2-3, with D tentatively TRBD2 (5 bases). The CDR3 runs 13 residues. Germline V gene lookup returns CDR1 SGHTS and CDR2 YDEGEE. V was trimmed by 4 bases and J by 5 bases, leaving 11 bases between them. CDR3 region: CASSLDSVDTQYF. CDR3 DNA sequence: TGTGCCAGCAGCCTGGATAGCGTAGATACGCAGTATTTT.

The V call is TRBV13, the J call TRBJ2-1, with 7 positions matching TRBD1. J lost 3 bases, V lost 5 bases, and 4 bases had no gene match. Germline V gives CDR1 PRHDT, CDR2 FYEKMQ (reference sequence). The CDR3 totals 14 residues. The CDR3 here is CASSKQGIYNEQFF. CDR3 nucleotide sequence: TGTGCCAGCAGCAAACAGGGGATCTACAATGAGCAGTTCTTC.